This section outlines one T cell receptor (beta chain) sequence together with its context. Antigen specificity is unknown. The entry originates in a study of radiotherapy plus CTLA-4 blockade in lung cancer. Only in-frame clones appear in the TCRdb table, and some are missing; sequencing was by immunoSEQ multiplex PCR. The sample lists 90,000 to 100,000 clones, 65% to 75% seen once, with about 3% in the top ten. Study findings and constraints: Best predicting response, reportedly, were early blood T cell clone dynamics, with interferon-beta. In blood, TCR clones derived from the tumor expanded after radiotherapy plus ipilimumab.

Germline CDR1 is SQVTM and CDR2 is ANQGSEA. J lost 5 bases, V lost 1 base, and 0 bases had no gene match. The CDR3 has 12 amino acids. The material sequenced was peripheral blood, taken from a patient treated with radiotherapy plus ipilimumab. This sequence joins TRBV29-1 and TRBJ2-3; 7 positions agree with TRBD1. This receptor was identified in a human donor with non-small cell lung cancer who had a partial response to radiotherapy plus ipilimumab. Some clones in this sample may be carry-over from other donors' samples. CDR3 sequence reads: CSVEAGGDTQYF. CDR3 nucleotides: TGCAGCGTTGAAGCAGGGGGAGATACGCAGTATTTT.